Below are 21 T cell receptor beta chains sequenced from a single sample in a study of shared clonotypes between healthy human individuals. The repertoire was sequenced with immunoSEQ multiplex PCR; TCRdb's copy has only in-frame clones and lacks some. Among fewer than 3 million clones listed, 92% were seen once. Sequencing input: naive CD4+ T cells from PBMCs. The subset here: CD45RA+ positively selected. The receptors were sampled from a man aged 18-30 years in good health. Some clones in this sample may be carry-over from other donors' samples.

The J gene is TRBJ1-2, the V gene TRBV6-5; D perhaps matches TRBD1 (5 bases). V lost 3 bases and J 6 bases, leaving 20 bases between the germline ends. The germline V gene encodes CDR1 MNHEY and CDR2 SVGAGI. This CDR3 is 16 amino acids long. The CDR3 bases are TGTGCCAGCAGTTATAACGCCCTTAGGGGCGATCATGGCTACACCTTC. It yields the protein CASSYNALRGDHGYTF.

J is TRBJ2-5 and V is TRBV5-1; possible D gene TRBD1, 6 bases. V lost 4 bases, J lost 5 bases, and 12 bases lay in between. The CDR3 is 13 residues long. Looked up from germline, CDR1 is SGHRS and CDR2 is YFSETQ. CDR3 loop: CASSMQGSETQYF. In DNA, the CDR3 is TGCGCCAGCAGCATGCAGGGGTCGGAGACCCAGTACTTC.

About this clone itself: Distinct nucleotide sequences in the sample also encode this CDR3. CDR3 protein: CASSLGGVGQPQHF. The CDR3 nucleotides read TGTGCCAGCAGCTTAGGGGGGGTCGGTCAGCCCCAGCATTTT. The J gene is TRBJ1-5, the V gene TRBV7-2; a possible D gene is TRBD1 (5 bases). The CDR3 totals 14 residues. Per the germline V gene, CDR1 is SGHTA and CDR2 is FQGNSA. Trimming removed 1 base at V and 6 bases at J, with 10 bases between.

A note on this clone: The same CDR3 is also encoded by other DNA sequences in this sample. J is TRBJ2-1 and V is TRBV7-3, with 7 bases aligning to TRBD1. This CDR3 contains 15 residues. CDR1 and CDR2 (germline): SGHTA, FQGTGA. The ends lost 4 bases at V and 4 bases at J; junction bases unmatched: 7. The CDR3 protein is CASSSGGQAYNEQFF. The CDR3 DNA follows: TGTGCCAGCAGCTCAGGCGGACAGGCTTACAATGAGCAGTTCTTC. The full variable domain, rest sourced from reference TRBV7-3 and TRBJ2-1, is GAGVSQTPSNKVTEKGKYVELRCDPISGHTALYWYRQSLGQGPEFLIYFQGTGAADDSGLPNDRFFAVRPEGSVSTLKIQRTERGDSAVYLCASSSGGQAYNEQFFGPGTRLTVL.

The chain uses TRBV11-3 and TRBJ2-7; TRBD1 matches at 9 bases. The V segment lost 4 bases and the J segment 6 bases; nucleotides outside the gene matches: 10. Germline loops: CDR1 SGHNT, CDR2 YENEEA. This CDR3 contains 15 residues. The CDR3 coding sequence is TGTGCCAGCAGCTCTGGGACAGGGAGGACTGGCGAGCAGTACTTC. This translates into CASSSGTGRTGEQYF. The full variable domain, its missing parts supplied by reference TRBV11-3 and TRBJ2-7, is EAGVVQSPRYKIIEKKQPVAFWCNPISGHNTLYWYLQNLGQGPELLIRYENEEAVDDSQLPKDRFSAERLKGVDSTLKIQPAELGDSAVYLCASSSGTGRTGEQYFGPGTRLTVT.

The genes are TRBV5-1 and TRBJ2-7; a weak D match, TRBD2 (7 bases). This CDR3 has 15 amino acids. Germline V gives CDR1 SGHRS, CDR2 YFSETQ. Trimming shortened V by 4 bases and J by 5 bases, and 19 bases separated the two germline ends. Here the CDR3 DNA reads TGCGCCAGCAGCGTGAGTCCCGGGGGGCTCAACGAGCAGTACTTC. Amino acid sequence: CASSVSPGGLNEQYF.

This chain uses TRBV12-5 with TRBJ2-3, with a weak D call TRBD1 (5 bases). There are 15 residues in the CDR3. CDR1 is LGHNT and CDR2 is FRNRAP in the germline V gene. V lost 6 bases to trimming and J lost 2 bases, with 15 bases between them. The CDR3 nucleotides read TGTGCTAGTGGATTACTCGACAGCGACACAGATACGCAGTATTTT. Amino acids: CASGLLDSDTDTQYF.

This sequence joins TRBV7-9 and TRBJ2-5; D uncertain. Germline V gene sequence: CDR1 SEHNR, CDR2 FQNEAQ (reference sequence). The CDR3 is made up of 14 amino acids. The V and J ends lost 5 bases and 4 bases respectively, with 14 bases between them. The CDR3 loop is CASSLPAIPETQYF. In DNA, the CDR3 is TGTGCCAGCAGCCTACCGGCCATTCCAGAGACCCAGTACTTC.

The V call is TRBV27, the J call TRBJ1-5; 8 bases are shared with TRBD1. The CDR3 spans 17 residues. Germline CDR1 MNHEY, CDR2 SMNVEV (reference sequence). V was clipped by 2 bases and J by 4 bases; unmatched bases: 10. For the CDR3, the DNA is TGTGCCAGCAGTTTACGGTCTGGAGACAGGGGAAATCAGCCCCAGCATTTT. It codes for CASSLRSGDRGNQPQHF.

A note on this clone: Other DNA sequences of this sample code for an identical CDR3. The V gene is TRBV30, the J gene TRBJ1-1; D call uncertain. The ends were cut back, 3 bases at V and 2 bases at J, with 10 bases in the middle. Germline V gene sequence: CDR1 GTSNPN, CDR2 SVGIG (reference sequence). The CDR3 has 13 amino acids. The CDR3 coding sequence is TGTGCCTGGAGCCGTCAGCTAAACACTGAAGCTTTCTTT. Translated, it gives CAWSRQLNTEAFF.

A remark on this clone: The same CDR3 also results from other DNA sequences found in this sample. The chain recombines TRBV5-1 with TRBJ2-3, with TRBD2 matching 9 bases. Germline values: CDR1 SGHRS, CDR2 YFSETQ. The CDR3 spans 15 residues. The J segment lost 0 bases and the V segment lost 3 bases, leaving 2 bases of the junction unmatched. CDR3 amino acids: CASSSGLASTDTQYF. CDR3 bases: TGCGCCAGCAGCTCCGGACTAGCGAGCACAGATACGCAGTATTTT.

This CDR3 reads CASSLRSGGEKLFF. CDR3 DNA sequence: TGCGCCAGCAGCCTACGGTCGGGAGGTGAAAAACTGTTTTTT. The J gene is TRBJ1-4, the V gene TRBV5-1; D remains unclear. Trimming removed 4 bases from V and 7 bases from J, with 14 bases in between. Germline values: CDR1 SGHRS, CDR2 YFSETQ. The CDR3 loop spans 14 amino acids.

This chain links TRBV5-1 with TRBJ2-2; 9 nucleotides align to TRBD1. With V trimmed by 4 bases and J by 3 bases, 7 bases remained unmatched. CDR3 length: 16 amino acids. Germline lookup yields CDR1 SGHRS and CDR2 YFSETQ. CDR3 region: CASSASGTGYTGELFF. CDR3 bases: TGCGCCAGCAGCGCATCCGGGACAGGGTACACCGGGGAGCTGTTTTTT.

The chain recombines TRBV2 with TRBJ2-5; D possibly uses TRBD1 or TRBD2 (5 bases each). CDR1 is SNHLY and CDR2 is FYNNEI in the germline V gene. Deletions cut 5 bases from V and 2 bases from J, with 15 bases between. The CDR3 loop spans 15 amino acids. In DNA, the CDR3 is TGTGCCAGCAGTTGGCCGGGACGGACACAAGAGACCCAGTACTTC. It yields the protein CASSWPGRTQETQYF.

The chain uses TRBV2 and TRBJ1-1; D ambiguous. This CDR3 comprises 11 residues. Germline V gene lookup returns CDR1 SNHLY and CDR2 FYNNEI. Trimming removed 3 bases at V and 11 bases at J, with 10 bases between. Here the CDR3 DNA reads TGTGCCAGCAGTGAGGAGGGTGCGGCTTTCTTT. Its protein is CASSEEGAAFF. The complete variable domain, with remaining parts taken from reference TRBV2 and TRBJ1-1, reads EPEVTQTPSHQVTQMGQEVILRCVPISNHLYFYWYRQILGQKVEFLVSFYNNEISEKSEIFDDQFSVERPDGSNFTLKIRSTKLEDSAMYFCASSEEGAAFFGQGTRLTVV.

The chain combines TRBV7-6 with TRBJ1-4; 9 bases match TRBD1. V shed 4 bases, J shed 8 bases, and the junction held 5 bases outside the gene matches. The CDR3 extends over 14 amino acids. Germline CDR1 reads SGHVS; CDR2 reads FNYEAQ. CDR3 bases: TGTGCCAGCAGCTCCGGACAGGGGAAGGAAAAACTGTTTTTT. Residues: CASSSGQGKEKLFF.

For this clone: Different DNA sequences within this sample yield the same CDR3. The chain couples TRBV5-1 to TRBJ2-7; TRBD1 aligns across 10 bases. This CDR3 comprises 15 residues. The V gene's germline CDR1 is SGHRS and CDR2 YFSETQ. V was pared by 1 base and J by 1 base, with 2 bases of the junction left unmatched. In nucleotides, the CDR3 is TGCGCCAGCAGCTTGTTGGGACAGGGGTCCTACGAGCAGTACTTC. This sequence encodes CASSLLGQGSYEQYF.

The chain has TRBV5-1 and TRBJ1-4; D remains ambiguous. Germline V lookup: CDR1 SGHRS, CDR2 YFSETQ. Trimming cost V 0 bases and J 8 bases, with 14 bases left between them. CDR3 size: 15 residues. CDR3 bases: TGCGCCAGCAGCTTGGTAGGCCAGTCTGGAGAAAAACTGTTTTTT. Protein product: CASSLVGQSGEKLFF.

The rearrangement joins TRBV29-1 to TRBJ1-4; the D gene is possibly TRBD1 (6 bases). This CDR3 comprises 15 residues. Germline loops: CDR1 SQVTM, CDR2 ANQGSEA. The V and J ends lost 4 bases and 8 bases respectively, with 20 bases between them. CDR3 sequence: CSVGVDRSSREKLFF. The CDR3 bases are TGCAGCGTTGGGGTCGACAGGAGCTCCCGAGAAAAACTGTTTTTT.

The rearrangement uses TRBV6-5 and TRBJ2-5, with D uncertain. Germline V gene data show CDR1 as MNHEY and CDR2 as SVGAGI. The V gene lost 5 bases and the J gene lost 5 bases, with 12 bases spanning the gap. This CDR3 is 13 amino acids long. CDR3 sequence: CASSTPGRETQYF. The DNA of the CDR3 is TGTGCCAGCAGTACCCCCGGGCGGGAGACCCAGTACTTC.

CDR3 bases: TGTGCCAGCAGCTCCCTAGGGACTAGCGGGAGGGCCTCCTACAATGAGCAGTTCTTC. This codes for CASSSLGTSGRASYNEQFF. The rearrangement links TRBV7-3 to TRBJ2-1, with TRBD2 matching 16 bases. Germline CDR1 and CDR2: SGHTA and FQGTGA. This CDR3 region has 19 residues. V dropped 4 bases and J dropped 0; count of bases not matched to a gene: 6.